The rows below give T cell receptor beta chains drawn from one sample of a study of graft-versus-host responses after intestinal transplantation. Profiled with immunoSEQ multiplex PCR; TCRdb holds only in-frame clones, not every one. The sample has more than 65,000 clones; roughly 84% are singletons. Their recognized antigens are unknown. The sequencing used unstimulated CD4+ T cells sorted from spleen or lymph node cells, collected before transplant. The origin of the receptors is a human donor who was the organ donor for an intestinal transplant. Both conserved end residues are part of each CDR3. The D gene is left open where the match is weak. Expanded clones get a size class; other rows say once, few or many, or leave the size out.

TRBV5-1	-	TRBJ2-3	TRBD2	TGCGCCAGCAGCTCCCGTCCCAGCGGGGGATCAGATACGCAGTATTTT	CASSSRPSGGSDTQYF
TRBV11-3	-	TRBJ2-2	-	TGTGCCAGCAGCTTGGACAGCCTCACCGGGGAGCTGTTTTTT	CASSLDSLTGELFF
TRBV18	-	TRBJ2-3	-	TGTGCCAGCTCACCACCGTGGACAGCCTCTAGCACAGATACGCAGTATTTT	CASSPPWTASSTDTQYF
TRBV5-1	-	TRBJ2-2	TRBD2	TGCGCCAGCAGCCCGGGAGGTCCGACTAGGGTCACCGGGGAGCTGTTTTTT	CASSPGGPTRVTGELFF
TRBV4-3	-	TRBJ1-2	-	TGCGCCAGCAGCCAAGTAAACAGCTTGAACTATGGCTACACCTTC	CASSQVNSLNYGYTF
TRBV7-2	-	TRBJ1-1	-	TGTGCCAGCAGCTTAAATTCAGGGCGGTCTGAAGCTTTCTTT	CASSLNSGRSEAFF
TRBV11-3	-	TRBJ2-3	-	TGTGCCAGCAGCTTAGGGGACTCCCTCGGCACAGATACGCAGTATTTT	CASSLGDSLGTDTQYF
TRBV6-5	-	TRBJ1-6	-	TGTGCCAGCAGTCTTTCTTTCCCCTATAATTCACCCCTCCACTTT	CASSLSFPYNSPLHF
TRBV5-5	-	TRBJ1-6	TRBD1	TGTGCCAGCAGAGACAGGACAGGGGTGTCAGCACCCCTCCACTTT	CASRDRTGVSAPLHF
TRBV29-1	-	TRBJ2-5	TRBD2	TGCAGCGTTCGGACTAGCGGGGGGAGGAAGACCCAGTACTTC	CSVRTSGGRKTQYF
TRBV28	-	TRBJ1-3	-	TGTGCCAGCAGTTCCTCTTACTCTGGAAACACCATATATTTT	CASSSSYSGNTIYF
TRBV5-5	-	TRBJ1-2	-	TGTGCCAGCAGCTGGCCAGGGGCACATGGCTACACCTTC	CASSWPGAHGYTF
TRBV10-3	-	TRBJ2-5	-	TGTGCCATCACCTCGGGGGAGACCCAGTACTTC	CAITSGETQYF
TRBV6-5	-	TRBJ1-3	-	TGTGCCAGCAGTCTTACGAGCTTCTCTGGAAACACCATATATTTT	CASSLTSFSGNTIYF
TRBV5-5	-	TRBJ1-4	-	TGTGCCAGCAGCCGGCCGGGGGGGATAATTAATGAAAAACTGTTTTTT	CASSRPGGIINEKLFF
TRBV16	-	TRBJ1-1	TRBD1	TGTGCCAGCAGCCAATTGTGGACAGGGACAACTGAAGCTTTCTTT	CASSQLWTGTTEAFF
TRBV11-1	few	TRBJ2-3	TRBD1	TGTGCCAGCAGCCCGACAGGGAGTAAAGATACGCAGTATTTT	CASSPTGSKDTQYF
TRBV18	-	TRBJ1-5	TRBD1	TGTGCCAGCTCACAGACAGGGCCCAATCAGCCCCAGCATTTT	CASSQTGPNQPQHF
TRBV4-2	-	TRBJ2-3	TRBD2	TGTGCCAGCAGCCAGGGAACTAGCGGGGGGTCCACAGATACGCAGTATTTT	CASSQGTSGGSTDTQYF
TRBV7-2	few	TRBJ1-4	TRBD1	TGTGCCAGCAGCGCTGCCGGGACAGGTGATGAAAAACTGTTTTTT	CASSAAGTGDEKLFF
TRBV7-9	-	TRBJ2-1	-	TGTGCCAGCAGCCTAGGCGGGCCCCAGCCCTACAATGAGCAGTTCTTC	CASSLGGPQPYNEQFF
TRBV5-6	-	TRBJ1-1	-	TGTGCCAGCAGCTTTAGGAGGGACACTGAAGCTTTCTTT	CASSFRRDTEAFF
TRBV6-6	once	TRBJ1-1	-	TGTGCCAGCAGTTACCCCGTGATAGAGAACACTGAAGCTTTCTTT	CASSYPVIENTEAFF
TRBV28	once	TRBJ1-5	TRBD1	TGTGCCAGCACCGACGGGACAGGGGATCAGCCCCAGCATTTT	CASTDGTGDQPQHF
TRBV6-5	-	TRBJ1-2	-	TGTGCCAGCAGTTACACCGGGACACCAACTAACTATGGCTACACCTTC	CASSYTGTPTNYGYTF
TRBV21-1	-	TRBJ2-3	-	TGTGCCAGCAGCAAATTGCGGCTAGCGGGGGTTGATACGCAGTATTTT	CASSKLRLAGVDTQYF
TRBV10-3	-	TRBJ1-5	TRBD1	TGTGCCATCAGTGAGGGACAGGGTCATCAGCCCCAGCATTTT	CAISEGQGHQPQHF
TRBV6-4	-	TRBJ2-5	-	TGTGCCAGCATGGGAGGTGGGAAGAGGCAAGAGACCCAGTACTTC	CASMGGGKRQETQYF
TRBV5-6	-	TRBJ2-2	TRBD2	TGTGCCAGCAGCCTCGTTAGCGGGAGCGGGGAGCTGTTTTTT	CASSLVSGSGELFF
TRBV30	-	TRBJ1-3	-	TGTGCCTGGAGCGACTTTGGCAGCTCTGGAAACACCATATATTTT	CAWSDFGSSGNTIYF
TRBV30	-	TRBJ2-2	-	TGTGCCTGGAGTGGCGGGGGCCCCACCGGGGAGCTGTTTTTT	CAWSGGGPTGELFF
TRBV7-9	-	TRBJ1-2	TRBD1	TGTGCCAGCACCTCAAAGGGGGGGGAAACAGGGGGATCTCGCTATGGCTACACCTTC	CASTSKGGETGGSRYGYTF
TRBV6-1	-	TRBJ1-1	TRBD1	TGTGCCAGCAGTTGGGGACAGGGTCTGGTCACTGAAGCTTTCTTT	CASSWGQGLVTEAFF
TRBV19	-	TRBJ2-3	TRBD2	TGTGCCAGCTCTAGCGGGGGGGGTGCAGATACGCAGTATTTT	CASSSGGGADTQYF
TRBV5-4	-	TRBJ1-4	-	TGTGCCAGCAGCTTGTTCCCCCAAGCTAATAATGAAAAACTGTTTTTT	CASSLFPQANNEKLFF
TRBV11-2	-	TRBJ1-6	-	TGTGCCAGCAGCTACTCACCCCCCGGAGCTTTTTCTTCACCCCTCCACTTT	CASSYSPPGAFSSPLHF
TRBV7-7	-	TRBJ2-1	-	TGTGCTAGCAGCTTAGAGCAGGGTGGTTTCGATGAGCAGTTCTTC	CASSLEQGGFDEQFF
TRBV6-5	-	TRBJ1-2	TRBD1	TGTGCCAGCAGGCTACAGGGGGCGTATGGCTACACCTTC	CASRLQGAYGYTF
TRBV5-1	-	TRBJ1-3	-	TGCGCCAGCAGTCGAGCTAGCTCTGGAAACACCATATATTTT	CASSRASSGNTIYF
TRBV28	-	TRBJ2-5	TRBD1	TGTGCCAGCAGTTGGACAGGTGGGCCCCAAGAGACCCAGTACTTC	CASSWTGGPQETQYF
TRBV9	-	TRBJ2-1	TRBD2	TGTGCCAGCAGCGTAAGCGGGGGGGATTACAATGAGCAGTTCTTC	CASSVSGGDYNEQFF
TRBV14	-	TRBJ2-3	TRBD2	TGTGCCAGCAGCCGGACTAGCGGGGGGCCCGACGACACAGATACGCAGTATTTT	CASSRTSGGPDDTDTQYF
TRBV6-1	-	TRBJ2-3	-	TGTGCCAGCAGTGAAGTCTTTGATACGCAGTATTTT	CASSEVFDTQYF
TRBV10-3	few	TRBJ1-1	TRBD1	TGTGCCATCAGTGGGGACAGGGATATGAACACTGAAGCTTTCTTT	CAISGDRDMNTEAFF
TRBV28	-	TRBJ1-1	-	TGTGCCAGCAGTTTTAGACGGCAGGGCTGGAACACTGAAGCTTTCTTT	CASSFRRQGWNTEAFF
TRBV2	-	TRBJ1-2	TRBD1	TGTGCCAGCAGCCTAGGGACAGGGGGCGCCTATGGCTACACCTTC	CASSLGTGGAYGYTF
TRBV2	-	TRBJ1-3	-	TGTGCCAGCAGTTTGGGGACAACTGGAAACACCATATATTTT	CASSLGTTGNTIYF
TRBV28	-	TRBJ2-3	-	TGTGCCAGCAGTGGTCGGGTGGGGGCCACAGATACGCAGTATTTT	CASSGRVGATDTQYF
TRBV30	-	TRBJ1-5	-	TGTGCCTGGAGTGCCGATCTATATCAGCCCCAGCATTTT	CAWSADLYQPQHF
TRBV11-2	few	TRBJ2-5	TRBD1	TGTGCCAGCAGCCTAAACAGGGGGAGGCAAGAGACCCAGTACTTC	CASSLNRGRQETQYF
TRBV6-1	-	TRBJ2-1	-	TGTGCCAGCAGTGGCCGGCCCCCGCTGACAGTCAGGGGCGGGTCTGAGCAGTTCTTC	CASSGRPPLTVRGGSEQFF
TRBV18	-	TRBJ1-4	-	TGTGCCAGCTCACCTGATCTACCTGAAAAACTGTTTTTT	CASSPDLPEKLFF
TRBV6-1	-	TRBJ2-1	-	TGTGCCACTCAACTAGCATCCGCCTACAATGAGCAGTTCTTC	CATQLASAYNEQFF
TRBV4-2	-	TRBJ1-2	-	TGTGCCAGCAGCCAAGATCTGGAGGGGAACTATGGCTACACCTTC	CASSQDLEGNYGYTF